Following are 29 T cell receptor beta chains from one sample sequenced in a study of regulatory T cells in long-lasting Graves disease. Regarding time point: persistent/refractory GD, antithyroid drugs over 5 years with positive TRAb. Researchers made the TCR library from RNA that was extracted from PBMCs. Researchers made TCR beta libraries by using iRepertoire HTBI primers and running Arm-PCR on CDR3 regions. TCRdb redid the calling of the multiplex PCR reads with MiXCR, one entry per CDR3 protein. The sample contains roughly 300,000 distinct CDR3 sequences, around a fifth of which appear only once. The source was peripheral blood mononuclear cells (PBMCs), collected when the disease was refractory, from a patient treated with antithyroid drugs. The receptor set was obtained from a female donor with Graves disease.

This clonotype was recorded at least ten times. The chain combines TRBV11-2 with TRBJ1-1, with a tentative D call TRBD1 (6 bases). V shed 5 bases and J shed 9 bases, with 19 bases lying between them. The germline CDR1 and CDR2 sequences are SGHAT and FQNNGV. This CDR3 spans 14 amino acids. This chain's CDR3 is CASSEYRDGTKAFF. For the CDR3, the DNA is TGTGCCAGCAGCGAATACAGGGACGGAACTAAAGCTTTCTTT.

The chain recombines TRBV19 with TRBJ1-5; D is unresolved. Looked up from germline, CDR1 is LNHDA and CDR2 is SQIVND (reference sequence). The length of the CDR3 is 14 residues. Trimming shortened V by 3 bases and J by 3 bases, and 9 bases separated the two germline ends. The chain's CDR3 is CASSIGRLNQPQHF. In DNA form, the CDR3 reads TGTGCCAGTAGTATTGGACGCCTCAATCAGCCCCAGCATTTT.

This chain links TRBV29-1 with TRBJ2-7; no clear D. In germline, CDR1 is SQVTM, CDR2 ANQGSEA. The CDR3 is 12 residues long. The V gene lost 0 bases and the J gene lost 8 bases, with 11 bases spanning the gap. CDR3 sequence reads: CSVEEFLGKQYF. The CDR3 DNA follows: TGCAGCGTTGAAGAATTCCTCGGTAAGCAGTACTTC.

V usage is TRBV28 and J usage is TRBJ2-7; TRBD2 aligns across 12 bases. Germline loops: CDR1 MDHEN, CDR2 SYDVKM. Trimming cost V 6 bases and J 2 bases; bases outside gene matches: 2. The CDR3 is 14 residues long. CDR3 loop: CASRGLAGPYEQYF. The CDR3 DNA follows: TGTGCCAGCAGGGGACTAGCGGGTCCCTACGAGCAGTACTTC.

The rearrangement joins TRBV2 to TRBJ2-3; D call uncertain. The CDR3 runs to 11 residues. Germline values: CDR1 SNHLY, CDR2 FYNNEI. V gave up 5 bases and J gave up 6 bases, with 6 bases separating them. CDR3 residues: CASSYVDTQYF. In DNA form, the CDR3 reads TGTGCCAGCAGTTACGTCGATACGCAGTATTTT.

This clonotype was seen many times. V and J are TRBV7-9 and TRBJ1-1; D possibly corresponds to TRBD1 (6 bases). Germline assignment: CDR1 SEHNR and CDR2 FQNEAQ (reference sequence). There are 14 residues in the CDR3. Trimming left V 3 bases short and J 0 bases short, with 8 bases between. The CDR3 DNA is TGTGCCAGCAGCTTCGGACAGATGAACACTGAAGCTTTCTTT. This gives the protein CASSFGQMNTEAFF.

Ten or more counts support this clonotype. This chain joins TRBV7-2 and TRBJ1-2; TRBD1 aligns across 9 bases. The germline gives CDR1 SGHTA, CDR2 FQGNSA. The CDR3 is 15 amino acids. V lost 5 bases to trimming and J lost 5 bases; unmatched junction nucleotides: 9. Here the CDR3 DNA reads TGTGCCAGCAGCACCACAGGGGGCGGGGAATATGGCTACACCTTC. This encodes CASSTTGGGEYGYTF.

V and J are TRBV30 and TRBJ2-5; tentatively, D is TRBD1 (5 bases). CDR1 GTSNPN and CDR2 SVGIG come from the germline V gene (reference sequence). CDR3 length: 15 residues. Trimming took off 1 base at V and 2 bases at J, with 14 bases between the two ends. CDR3 protein: CAWSGPPQGQETQYF. The CDR3 nucleotides read TGTGCCTGGAGTGGACCCCCCCAGGGACAAGAGACCCAGTACTTC.

In this sample, this clonotype turned up many times. CDR3 nucleotides: TGTGCCAGCAGCTTAGGGACAGGGACTAACTATGGCTACACCTTC. Protein: CASSLGTGTNYGYTF. This rearrangement joins TRBV7-9 to TRBJ1-2; 8 bases match TRBD1. Germline CDR1 is SEHNR and CDR2 is FQNEAQ (reference sequence). The CDR3 totals 15 residues. V lost 1 base, J lost 0 bases, and 1 base stayed unmatched.

This clonotype has a count of ten or more. The chain joins TRBV6-5 to TRBJ1-4; D not certain. Germline V gene data show CDR1 as MNHEY and CDR2 as SVGAGI. The CDR3 runs 17 residues. Deletions cut 2 bases from V and 0 bases from J, with 13 bases between. The CDR3 reads CASSYRPIPATNEKLFF. CDR3 sequence (DNA): TGTGCCAGCAGTTACAGGCCGATCCCTGCAACTAATGAAAAACTGTTTTTT.

This chain joins TRBV24-1 and TRBJ2-2; D uncertain. The V and J ends lost 11 bases and 4 bases respectively, with 16 bases between them. There are 14 residues in the CDR3. Germline assignment: CDR1 KGHDR and CDR2 SFDVKD. CDR3 bases: TGTGCCATCAAGGGAAGAGAACCCACCGGGGAGCTGTTTTTT. Amino acid sequence: CAIKGREPTGELFF.

There are many counts of this clonotype. The chain combines TRBV12-3 or TRBV12-4 with TRBJ2-5, with no clear D. The CDR3 is 15 residues long. V was clipped by 3 bases and J by 2 bases, with 13 bases between them. The CDR3 DNA is TGTGCCAGCAGTTTCGGGCAGGCCATTCAAGAGACCCAGTACTTC. Protein sequence: CASSFGQAIQETQYF.

This clonotype was counted only a few times. This rearrangement joins TRBV18 to TRBJ1-6; D call uncertain. The CDR3 contains 13 residues. CDR1 is KGHSH and CDR2 is LQKENI in the germline V gene. V was pared by 2 bases and J by 8 bases, with 7 bases between. The CDR3 reads CASSPGVDSPLHF. The CDR3 bases are TGTGCCAGCTCACCAGGGGTGGATTCACCCCTCCACTTT.

This clonotype has only a few counts. The gene calls are TRBV7-2 and TRBJ1-5, with 12 bases aligning to TRBD1. The CDR3 length is 15 residues. V shed 6 bases, J shed 7 bases, and the junction held 7 bases outside the gene matches. In germline, CDR1 is SGHTA, CDR2 FQGNSA. The CDR3 DNA reads as TGTGCCAGCAGTTGGGGACAGGGGGCGCGGCAGCCCCAGCATTTT. Its protein is CASSWGQGARQPQHF. Filled out from reference TRBV7-2 and TRBJ1-5, the complete variable domain reads GAGVSQSPSNKVTEKGKDVELRCDPISGHTALYWYRQSLGQGLEFLIYFQGNSAPDKSGLPSDRFSAERTGGSVSTLTIQRTQQEDSAVYLCASSWGQGARQPQHFGDGTRLSIL.

This clonotype was seen at least ten times. This sequence joins TRBV19 and TRBJ1-1; D gene uncertain. Germline V CDR1 and CDR2: LNHDA, SQIVND (reference sequence). This CDR3 contains 14 residues. V shed 5 bases and J shed 0 bases, with 10 bases lying between them. CDR3 protein: CASSLSLMNTEAFF. The DNA of the CDR3 is TGTGCCAGTAGTCTCAGTCTCATGAACACTGAAGCTTTCTTT.

This clonotype was found many times. J is TRBJ2-7 and V is TRBV7-2; a possible D gene is TRBD2 (6 bases). Trimming cost V 4 bases and J 0 bases, with 10 bases left between them. Germline CDR1 and CDR2: SGHTA and FQGNSA. The CDR3 has 14 residues. The DNA for the CDR3 is TGTGCCAGCAGCTCAAGCGGGTACTCCTACGAGCAGTACTTC. Translating it yields CASSSSGYSYEQYF.

The chain links TRBV7-2 to TRBJ2-1, with 9 bases matching TRBD1. The CDR3 contains 14 residues. Trimming took 4 bases from V and 10 from J; bases not matched to a gene: 8. From germline, CDR1 is SGHTA and CDR2 FQGNSA. CDR3 protein: CASSSSGTGYEQFF. The CDR3, as DNA: TGTGCCAGCAGCTCCTCTGGGACAGGGTACGAGCAGTTCTTC.

This clonotype showed up just a few times. The gene calls are TRBV14 and TRBJ2-6; TRBD2 is a possible D gene (5 bases). V was pared by 0 bases and J by 1 base, with 7 bases between. Germline V CDR1 and CDR2: SGHDN, FVKESK. CDR3 length equals 16 residues. In nucleotides, the CDR3 is TGTGCCAGCAGCCAAGACAGGAGGTCTGGGGCCAACGTCCTGACTTTC. Amino acids: CASSQDRRSGANVLTF. The full variable domain, completed using reference TRBV14 and TRBJ2-6, is EAGVTQFPSHSVIEKGQTVTLRCDPISGHDNLYWYRRVMGKEIKFLLHFVKESKQDESGMPNNRFLAERTGGTYSTLKVQPAELEDSGVYFCASSQDRRSGANVLTFGAGSRLTVL.

The sample holds many counts of this clonotype. The chain employs TRBV28 and TRBJ2-7, with 7 bases that match TRBD2. The CDR3 extends over 15 amino acids. V lost 7 bases to trimming and J lost 2 bases; unmatched junction nucleotides: 11. Germline CDR1 and CDR2: MDHEN and SYDVKM. The CDR3 region is CASTWGGGDPYEQYF. The CDR3 region has the DNA TGTGCCAGCACATGGGGTGGGGGGGACCCCTACGAGCAGTACTTC.

The chain carries TRBV7-8 and TRBJ2-1, with 7 positions matching TRBD2. The germline gives CDR1 SGHVS, CDR2 FQNEAQ. V shed 5 bases and J 7 bases; nucleotides not matched to a gene: 11. The CDR3 runs to 15 residues. In DNA, the CDR3 is TGTGCCAGCAGCCCTAGACTAGCTGCGCAAAATGAGCAGTTCTTC. Encoded protein: CASSPRLAAQNEQFF.

This clonotype was found a few times. The rearrangement uses TRBV18 and TRBJ1-1; 8 bases match TRBD1. Unmatched junction bases numbered 21, after V lost 4 bases and J lost 5 bases. Germline CDR1 KGHSH, CDR2 LQKENI. The CDR3 is 19 amino acids. The CDR3 nucleotides are TGTGCCAGCTCACGTCGACACACACAGGGGGGGCCGACTGGGACTGAAGCTTTCTTT. Protein product: CASSRRHTQGGPTGTEAFF.

This clonotype showed up many times. V gene TRBV18 combines with J gene TRBJ1-2; D not resolved. The CDR3 loop spans 11 amino acids. The V gene lost 8 bases and the J gene lost 7 bases, with 11 bases spanning the gap. The germline V gene encodes CDR1 KGHSH and CDR2 LQKENI. The CDR3 spells CASSPGSGYTF. In DNA, the CDR3 is TGTGCCAGCAGCCCTGGGTCTGGCTACACCTTC.

This chain joins TRBV12-3 or TRBV12-4 and TRBJ2-7, with TRBD1 as a possible D gene (5 bases). Deletions cut 8 bases from V and 0 bases from J, with 14 bases between. The CDR3 consists of 14 residues. This CDR3 reads CASGPQGHSYEQYF. Here the CDR3 DNA reads TGTGCCAGCGGGCCCCAAGGACACTCCTACGAGCAGTACTTC.

The V call is TRBV5-6, the J call TRBJ1-2, with 8 positions matching TRBD1. The V gene end was trimmed by 6 bases and the J gene end by 3 bases; junction bases not matched to a gene: 7. There are 14 residues in the CDR3. Per the germline V gene, CDR1 is SGHDT and CDR2 is YYEEEE. CDR3 in amino acids: CASTKTGAYYGYTF. The CDR3 DNA follows: TGTGCCAGCACCAAGACAGGGGCGTACTATGGCTACACCTTC.

This clonotype was counted ten times or more. CDR3 coding DNA: TGCGCCAGCAGCCAAGTTTTGATGGGGCAGCCCCAGCATTTT. It encodes CASSQVLMGQPQHF. The chain has TRBV4-1 and TRBJ1-5; D gene ambiguous. V shed 1 base and J shed 7 bases, with 11 bases lying between them. The CDR3 has 14 amino acids. Per germline, CDR1 MGHRA and CDR2 YSYEKL.

This clonotype was seen more than once but under ten times. The rearrangement uses TRBV28 and TRBJ2-3; no clear D gene. From germline, CDR1 is MDHEN and CDR2 SYDVKM. V lost 3 bases and J 3 bases, leaving 10 bases between the germline ends. The CDR3 is 14 residues long. The CDR3: CASSFITRTDTQYF. Here the CDR3 DNA reads TGTGCCAGCAGTTTTATCACCAGGACAGATACGCAGTATTTT.

In this sample, this clonotype turned up many times. The rearrangement links TRBV28 to TRBJ1-5; no definite D call. V was pared by 3 bases and J by 1 base, with 10 bases between. Germline V CDR1 and CDR2: MDHEN, SYDVKM. CDR3 size: 15 residues. CDR3 nucleotide sequence: TGTGCCAGCAGTTTGTTAGGGAAAAGCAATCAGCCCCAGCATTTT. It translates to CASSLLGKSNQPQHF. The full variable domain, completed using reference TRBV28 and TRBJ1-5, is DVKVTQSSRYLVKRTGEKVFLECVQDMDHENMFWYRQDPGLGLRLIYFSYDVKMKEKGDIPEGYSVSREKKERFSLILESASTNQTSMYLCASSLLGKSNQPQHFGDGTRLSIL.

There are many counts of this clonotype. V and J are TRBV12-3 or TRBV12-4 and TRBJ1-5; D unresolved. This CDR3 has 14 residues. Trimming took 2 bases from V and 5 from J, leaving 10 bases between them. The chain's CDR3 is CASSLTRTDQPQHF. Here the CDR3 DNA reads TGTGCCAGCAGTTTAACGAGAACCGATCAGCCCCAGCATTTT.

This clonotype was found many times. The genes are TRBV11-1 and TRBJ1-1; 7 bases align to TRBD1. The CDR3 is 14 amino acids. Germline CDR1 is SGHAT and CDR2 is FQDESV (reference sequence). V gave up 0 bases and J gave up 11 bases; unmatched junction bases: 9. The CDR3 sequence: CASSLAEGARDAFF. CDR3 nucleotides: TGTGCCAGCAGCTTAGCAGAGGGGGCGCGAGATGCTTTCTTT.